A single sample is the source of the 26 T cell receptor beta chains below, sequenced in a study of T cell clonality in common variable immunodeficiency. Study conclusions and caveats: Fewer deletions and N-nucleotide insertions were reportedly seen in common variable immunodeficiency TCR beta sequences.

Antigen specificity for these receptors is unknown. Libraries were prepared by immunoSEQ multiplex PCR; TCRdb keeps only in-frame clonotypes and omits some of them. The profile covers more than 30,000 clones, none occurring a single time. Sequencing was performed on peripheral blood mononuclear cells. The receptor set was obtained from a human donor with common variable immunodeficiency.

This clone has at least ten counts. The DNA read from the CDR3 is TGCGCCAGCAGCTTACAGGGGGGAGATACG. Encoded protein: CASSLQGGDT. The whole CDR3 region reads CASSLQGGDTQYF. The rearrangement links TRBV5-1 to TRBJ2-3; TRBD1 aligns across 8 bases. Read sequence stops 3 residues before the CDR3 end, and the germline J gene provides the missing end. The CDR3 extends over 13 amino acids. V shed 2 bases and J 5 bases; nucleotides not matched to a gene: 1. Germline loops: CDR1 SGHRS, CDR2 YFSETQ.

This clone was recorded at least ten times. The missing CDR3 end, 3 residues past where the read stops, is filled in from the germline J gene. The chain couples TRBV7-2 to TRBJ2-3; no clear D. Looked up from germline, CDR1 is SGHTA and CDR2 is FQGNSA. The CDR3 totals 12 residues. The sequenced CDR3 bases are TGTGCCAGCAGCTTAGGGGCCAGACCG. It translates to CASSLGARP. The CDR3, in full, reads CASSLGARPQYF.

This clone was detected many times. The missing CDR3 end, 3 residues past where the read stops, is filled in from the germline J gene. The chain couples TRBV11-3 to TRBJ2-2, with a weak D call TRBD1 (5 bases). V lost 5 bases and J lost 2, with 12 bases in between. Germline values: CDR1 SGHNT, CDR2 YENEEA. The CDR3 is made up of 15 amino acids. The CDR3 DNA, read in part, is TGTGCCAGCAGCCCCAGACAGATCAACACCGGGGAG. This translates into CASSPRQINTGE. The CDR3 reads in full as CASSPRQINTGELFF.

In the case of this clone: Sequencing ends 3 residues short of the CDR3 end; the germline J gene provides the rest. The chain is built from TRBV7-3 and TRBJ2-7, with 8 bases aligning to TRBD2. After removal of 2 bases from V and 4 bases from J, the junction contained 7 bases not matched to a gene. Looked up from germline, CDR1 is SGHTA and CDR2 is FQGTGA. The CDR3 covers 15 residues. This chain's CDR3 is CASSLRGTSMYEQYF. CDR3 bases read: TGTGCCAGCAGCTTACGCGGGACTAGTATGTACGAG.

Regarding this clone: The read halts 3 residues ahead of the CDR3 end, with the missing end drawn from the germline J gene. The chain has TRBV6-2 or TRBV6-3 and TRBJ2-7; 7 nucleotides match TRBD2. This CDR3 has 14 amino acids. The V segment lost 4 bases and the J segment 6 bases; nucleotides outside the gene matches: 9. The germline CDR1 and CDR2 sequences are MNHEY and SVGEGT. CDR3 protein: CASSFWGGVGEQYF. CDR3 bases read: TGTGCCAGCAGTTTCTGGGGAGGGGTTGGCGAG.

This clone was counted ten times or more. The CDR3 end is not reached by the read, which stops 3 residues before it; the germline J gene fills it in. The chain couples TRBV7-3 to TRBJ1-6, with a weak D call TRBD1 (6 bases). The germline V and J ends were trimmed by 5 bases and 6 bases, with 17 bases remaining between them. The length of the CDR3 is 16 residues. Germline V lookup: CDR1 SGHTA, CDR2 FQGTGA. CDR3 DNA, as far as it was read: TGTGCCAGCAGCCACGGGGGGGGCCTGCGTAATTCACCC. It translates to CASSHGGGLRNSP. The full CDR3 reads CASSHGGGLRNSPLHF. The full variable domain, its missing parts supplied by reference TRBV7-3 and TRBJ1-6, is GAGVSQTPSNKVTEKGKYVELRCDPISGHTALYWYRQSLGQGPEFLIYFQGTGAADDSGLPNDRFFAVRPEGSVSTLKIQRTERGDSAVYLCASSHGGGLRNSPLHFGNGTRLTVT.

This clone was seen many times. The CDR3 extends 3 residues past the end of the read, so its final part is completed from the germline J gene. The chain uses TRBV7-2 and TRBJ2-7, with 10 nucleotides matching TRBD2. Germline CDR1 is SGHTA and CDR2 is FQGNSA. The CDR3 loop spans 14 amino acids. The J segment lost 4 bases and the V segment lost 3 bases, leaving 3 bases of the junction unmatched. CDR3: CASSFPSGSYEQYF. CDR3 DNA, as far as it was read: TGTGCCAGCAGCTTCCCTAGCGGGAGTTACGAG.

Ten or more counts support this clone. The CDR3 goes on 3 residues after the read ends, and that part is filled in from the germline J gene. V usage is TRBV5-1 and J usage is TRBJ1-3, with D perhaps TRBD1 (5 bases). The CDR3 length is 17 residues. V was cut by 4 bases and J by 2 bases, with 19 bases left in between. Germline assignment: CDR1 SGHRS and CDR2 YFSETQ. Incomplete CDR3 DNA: TGCGCCAGCAGCGAGGGCCCGTGGGGGGGACCTGGAAACACC. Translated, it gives CASSEGPWGGPGNT. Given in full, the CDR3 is CASSEGPWGGPGNTIYF.

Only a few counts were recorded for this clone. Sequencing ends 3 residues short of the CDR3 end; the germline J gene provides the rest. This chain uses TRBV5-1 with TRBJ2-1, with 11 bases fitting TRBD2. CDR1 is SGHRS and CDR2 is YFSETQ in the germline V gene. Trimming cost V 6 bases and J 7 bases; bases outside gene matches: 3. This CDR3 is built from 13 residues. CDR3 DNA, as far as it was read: TGCGCCAGCAAGACTAGCGGGATGAATGAG. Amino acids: CASKTSGMNE. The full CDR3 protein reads CASKTSGMNEQFF.

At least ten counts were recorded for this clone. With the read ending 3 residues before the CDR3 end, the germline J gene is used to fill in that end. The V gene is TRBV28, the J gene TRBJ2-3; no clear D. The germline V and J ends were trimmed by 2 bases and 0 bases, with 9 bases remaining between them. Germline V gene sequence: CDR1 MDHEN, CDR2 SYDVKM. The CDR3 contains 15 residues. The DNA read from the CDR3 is TGTGCCAGCAGTTTACAGTTCCCTAGCACAGATACG. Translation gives CASSLQFPSTDT. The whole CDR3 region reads CASSLQFPSTDTQYF.

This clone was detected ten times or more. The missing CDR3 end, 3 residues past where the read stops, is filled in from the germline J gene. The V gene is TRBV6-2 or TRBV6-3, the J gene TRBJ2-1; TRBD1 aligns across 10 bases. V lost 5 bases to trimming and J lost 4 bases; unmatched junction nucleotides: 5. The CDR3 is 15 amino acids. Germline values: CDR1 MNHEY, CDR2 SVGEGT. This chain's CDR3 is CASSRDRGVYNEQFF. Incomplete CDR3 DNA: TGTGCCAGCAGTCGGGACAGGGGAGTATACAATGAG.

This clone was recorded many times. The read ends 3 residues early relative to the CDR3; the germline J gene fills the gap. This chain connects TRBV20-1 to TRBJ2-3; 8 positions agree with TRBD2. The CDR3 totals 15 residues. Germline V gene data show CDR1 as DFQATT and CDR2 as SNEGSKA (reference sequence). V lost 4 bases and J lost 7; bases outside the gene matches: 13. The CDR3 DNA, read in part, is TGCAGTGCTAAGCCGTCCACCGCGGGAGGTCATACG. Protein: CSAKPSTAGGHT. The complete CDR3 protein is CSAKPSTAGGHTQYF.

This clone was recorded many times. CDR3 protein: CASSLAGRGNQPQHF. The DNA read from the CDR3 is TGTGCCAGCAGCTTAGCGGGGAGGGGCAATCAGCCC. This chain uses TRBV5-4 with TRBJ1-5; no clear D gene. The observed sequence ends 3 residues before the CDR3 terminus, with the missing tail filled in from the germline J gene. Between the trimmed V and J ends, which lost 2 bases and 2 bases, there was a span of 11 bases. The length of the CDR3 is 15 residues. Germline-derived CDR1 and CDR2 are SGHNT and YYREEE (reference sequence). The full variable domain, with the rest looked up from reference TRBV5-4 and TRBJ1-5, is ETGVTQSPTHLIKTRGQQVTLRCSSQSGHNTVSWYQQALGQGPQFIFQYYREEENGRGNFPPRFSGLQFPNYSSELNVNALELDDSALYLCASSLAGRGNQPQHFGDGTRLSIL.

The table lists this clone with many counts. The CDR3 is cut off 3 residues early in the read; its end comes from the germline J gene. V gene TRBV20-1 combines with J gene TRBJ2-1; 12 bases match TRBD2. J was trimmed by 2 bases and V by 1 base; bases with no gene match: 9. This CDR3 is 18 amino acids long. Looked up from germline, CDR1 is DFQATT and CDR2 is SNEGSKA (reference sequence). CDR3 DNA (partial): TGCAGTGCTAGAGGCGGGTTGAGACTAGCGGGGGCCTACAATGAG. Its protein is CSARGGLRLAGAYNE. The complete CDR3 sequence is CSARGGLRLAGAYNEQFF.

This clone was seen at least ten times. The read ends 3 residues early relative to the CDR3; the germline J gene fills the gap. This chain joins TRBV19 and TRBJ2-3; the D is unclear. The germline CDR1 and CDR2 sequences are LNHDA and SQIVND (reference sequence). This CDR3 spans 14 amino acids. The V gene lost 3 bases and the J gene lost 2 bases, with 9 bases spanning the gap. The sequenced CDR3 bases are TGTGCCAGTAGTATCTGGGCGCTCACAGATACG. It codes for CASSIWALTDT. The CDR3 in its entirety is CASSIWALTDTQYF.

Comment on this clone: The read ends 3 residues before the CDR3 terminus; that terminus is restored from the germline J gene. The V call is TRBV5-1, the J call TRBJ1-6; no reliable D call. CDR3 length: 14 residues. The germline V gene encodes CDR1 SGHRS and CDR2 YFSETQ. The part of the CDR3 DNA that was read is TGCGCCAGCAGCTTGTCGGGTTTTAAGTCAACC. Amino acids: CASSLSGFKST. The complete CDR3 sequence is CASSLSGFKSTLHF. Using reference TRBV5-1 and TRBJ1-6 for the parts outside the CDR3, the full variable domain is KAGVTQTPRYLIKTRGQQVTLSCSPISGHRSVSWYQQTPGQGLQFLFEYFSETQRNKGNFPGRFSGRQFSNSRSEMNVSTLELGDSALYLCASSLSGFKSTLHFGNGTRLTVT.

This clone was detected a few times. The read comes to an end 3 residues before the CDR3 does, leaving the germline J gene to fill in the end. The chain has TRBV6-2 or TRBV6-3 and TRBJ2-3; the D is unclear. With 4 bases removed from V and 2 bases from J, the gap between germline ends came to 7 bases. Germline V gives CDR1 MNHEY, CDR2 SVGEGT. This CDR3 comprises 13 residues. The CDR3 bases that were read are TGTGCCAGCAGTTTGAGCCCCACAGATACG. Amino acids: CASSLSPTDT. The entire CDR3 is CASSLSPTDTQYF.

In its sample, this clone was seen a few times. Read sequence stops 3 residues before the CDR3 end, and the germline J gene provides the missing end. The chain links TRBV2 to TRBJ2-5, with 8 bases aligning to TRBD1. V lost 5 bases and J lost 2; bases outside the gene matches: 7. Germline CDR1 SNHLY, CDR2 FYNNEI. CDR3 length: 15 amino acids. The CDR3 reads CASSKGQALQETQYF. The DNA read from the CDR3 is TGTGCCAGCAGTAAGGGACAGGCCCTTCAAGAGACC.

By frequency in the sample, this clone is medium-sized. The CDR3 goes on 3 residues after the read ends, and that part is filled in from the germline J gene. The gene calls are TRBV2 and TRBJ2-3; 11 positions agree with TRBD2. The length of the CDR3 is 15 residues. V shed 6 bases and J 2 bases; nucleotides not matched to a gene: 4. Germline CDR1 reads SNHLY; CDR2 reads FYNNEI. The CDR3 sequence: CASSLLAGDTDTQYF. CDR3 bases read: TGTGCCAGCAGCCTACTAGCGGGAGACACAGATACG.

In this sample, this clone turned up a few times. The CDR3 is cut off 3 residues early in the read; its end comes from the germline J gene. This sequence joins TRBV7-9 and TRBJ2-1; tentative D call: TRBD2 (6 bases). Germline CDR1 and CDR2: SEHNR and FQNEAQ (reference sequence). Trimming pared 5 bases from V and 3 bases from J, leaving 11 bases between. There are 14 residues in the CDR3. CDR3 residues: CASSPRGSYNEQFF. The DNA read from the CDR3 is TGTGCCAGCAGCCCGCGGGGAAGCTACAATGAG. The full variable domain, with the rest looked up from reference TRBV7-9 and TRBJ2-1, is DTGVSQNPRHKITKRGQNVTFRCDPISEHNRLYWYRQTLGQGPEFLTYFQNEAQLEKSRLLSDRFSAERPKGSFSTLEIQRTEQGDSAMYLCASSPRGSYNEQFFGPGTRLTVL.

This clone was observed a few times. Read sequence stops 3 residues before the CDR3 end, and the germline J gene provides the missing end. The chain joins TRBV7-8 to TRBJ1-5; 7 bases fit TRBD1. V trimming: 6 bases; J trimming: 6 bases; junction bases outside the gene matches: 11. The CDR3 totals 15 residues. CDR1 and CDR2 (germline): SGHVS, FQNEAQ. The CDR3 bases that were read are TGTGCCAGCAGTCGGGAGGGGGCTGGGAGTCAGCCC. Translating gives CASSREGAGSQP. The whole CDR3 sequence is CASSREGAGSQPQHF.

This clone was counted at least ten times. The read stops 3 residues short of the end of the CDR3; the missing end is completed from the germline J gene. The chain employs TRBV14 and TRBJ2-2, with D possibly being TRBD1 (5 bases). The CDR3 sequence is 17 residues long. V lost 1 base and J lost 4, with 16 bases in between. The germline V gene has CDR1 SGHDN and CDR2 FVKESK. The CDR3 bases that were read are TGTGCCAGCAGCCAAGCAATCTACAGGACACTCACCGGGGAG. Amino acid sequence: CASSQAIYRTLTGE. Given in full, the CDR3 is CASSQAIYRTLTGELFF. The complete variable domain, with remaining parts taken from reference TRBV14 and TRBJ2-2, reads EAGVTQFPSHSVIEKGQTVTLRCDPISGHDNLYWYRRVMGKEIKFLLHFVKESKQDESGMPNNRFLAERTGGTYSTLKVQPAELEDSGVYFCASSQAIYRTLTGELFFGEGSRLTVL.

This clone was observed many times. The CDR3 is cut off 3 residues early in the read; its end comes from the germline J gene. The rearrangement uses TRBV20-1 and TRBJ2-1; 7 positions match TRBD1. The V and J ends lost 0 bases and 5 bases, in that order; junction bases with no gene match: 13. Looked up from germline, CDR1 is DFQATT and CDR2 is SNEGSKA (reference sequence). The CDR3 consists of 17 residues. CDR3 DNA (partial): TGCAGTGCTAGAGATGCCTTCCGACAGGGAGTTAACAATGAG. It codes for CSARDAFRQGVNNE. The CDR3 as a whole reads CSARDAFRQGVNNEQFF.

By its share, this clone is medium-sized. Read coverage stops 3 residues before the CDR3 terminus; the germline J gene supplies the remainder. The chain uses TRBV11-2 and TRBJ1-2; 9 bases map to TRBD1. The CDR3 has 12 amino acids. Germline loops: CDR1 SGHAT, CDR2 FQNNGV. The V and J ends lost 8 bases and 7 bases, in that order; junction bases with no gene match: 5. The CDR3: CASGQGNGGYTF. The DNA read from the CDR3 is TGTGCCAGCGGACAGGGGAACGGTGGC.

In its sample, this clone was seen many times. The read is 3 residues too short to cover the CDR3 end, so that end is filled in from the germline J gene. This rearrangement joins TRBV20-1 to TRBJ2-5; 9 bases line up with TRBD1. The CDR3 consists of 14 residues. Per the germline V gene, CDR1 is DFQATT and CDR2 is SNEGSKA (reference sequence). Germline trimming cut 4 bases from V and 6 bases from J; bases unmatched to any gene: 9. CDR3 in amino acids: CSATRTGAVKTQYF. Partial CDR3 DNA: TGCAGTGCTACTCGGACAGGGGCCGTTAAGACC.

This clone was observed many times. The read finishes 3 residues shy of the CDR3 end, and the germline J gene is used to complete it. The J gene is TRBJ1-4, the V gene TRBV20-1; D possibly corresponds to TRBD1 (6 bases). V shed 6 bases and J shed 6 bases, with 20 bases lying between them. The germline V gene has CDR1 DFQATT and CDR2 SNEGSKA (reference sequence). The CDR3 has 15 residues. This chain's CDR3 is CSAERGGGVYEKLFF. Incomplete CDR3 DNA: TGCAGTGCCGAGCGGGGCGGGGGCGTGTATGAAAAA.